This T cell receptor beta chain was recovered during a study of neurological immune-mediated disorders. Study-wide findings and caveats: Patients with HTLV-1-associated myelopathy showed the most TCR clonal expansion. Those with multiple sclerosis showed the least, falling below healthy controls. The study found no CDR3 amino acid sequences shared by expanded clones across subjects, suggesting private repertoires in all groups.

TCRdb processed the 5' RACE reads anew with MiXCR; each CDR3 protein has one entry. This table holds about 59,000 distinct CDR3 sequences, approximately 3.5% found once. The germline gives CDR1 DFQATT, CDR2 SNEGSKA (reference sequence). V dropped 1 base and J dropped 2; count of bases not matched to a gene: 3. The CDR3 extends over 15 amino acids. This clonotype was detected ten times or more. Its specificity is unknown. This receptor was identified in a young woman with multiple sclerosis. This chain connects TRBV20-1 to TRBJ2-5; 11 nucleotides align to TRBD2. Sequenced material: PBMCs. The CDR3: CSARARLAGQETQYF. CDR3 DNA: TGCAGTGCTAGAGCCCGACTAGCGGGACAAGAGACCCAGTACTTC.